This TCR beta chain was captured in a study of blood T cell repertoires in COVID-19. The V gene lost 3 bases and the J gene lost 3 bases, with 14 bases spanning the gap. Per germline, CDR1 LNHDA and CDR2 SQIVND (reference sequence). This CDR3 is 15 amino acids long. As originally analysed: How many nucleated cells were present was estimated from reference gene primer amplification. Data came from immunoSEQ multiplex PCR; TCRdb stores just in-frame clones and leaves some out. Clone size and V and J calls were adopted from that table, with D and trimming inferred from the DNA. This sample has fewer than 250,000 clones, with about 83% found just once.

Sequenced: PBMCs or T cells enriched from blood (not recorded which). This sequence joins TRBV19 and TRBJ1-1; no reliable D call. This receptor was obtained from a woman aged 45-65 years who had been exposed to COVID-19. CDR3 coding DNA: TGTGCCAGTAGTATGAGGCACAAGGCCGACACTGAAGCTTTCTTT. Translating it yields CASSMRHKADTEAFF. The complete variable domain, with remaining parts taken from reference TRBV19 and TRBJ1-1, reads DGGITQSPKYLFRKEGQNVTLSCEQNLNHDAMYWYRQDPGQGLRLIYYSQIVNDFQKGDIAEGYSVSREKKESFPLTVTSAQKNPTAFYLCASSMRHKADTEAFFGQGTRLTVV.